The clone carrying this T cell receptor beta chain was detected ten times or more. Its antigen is undetermined. There were TCR beta CDR3 regions amplified from RNA transcripts. In the first-round RT-PCR of the TCR CDR3, the HTBI primer set was used. TCRdb re-called the multiplex PCR reads through MiXCR, storing one row per CDR3 protein. This table holds 350,000 to 400,000 distinct CDR3 sequences, about 15% found once. This sample was taken from a study of T cells in Graves' hyperthyroidism and ophthalmopathy. The CDR3 totals 14 residues. The V gene's germline CDR1 is MDHEN and CDR2 SYDVKM. V trimming: 5 bases; J trimming: 7 bases; junction bases outside the gene matches: 5. Regarding the study as a whole: Ophthalmopathy cases were set apart from stable hyperthyroidism by a 13 V-J model.

The V call is TRBV28, the J call TRBJ2-1; 10 nucleotides match TRBD2. This receptor was obtained from a woman aged 25 to 45 with Graves' hyperthyroidism. Sequencing was done on a sample of blood. CDR3 DNA: TGTGCCAGCAGTCTAGCGGGAGAGGGGAATGAGCAGTTCTTC. Translation gives CASSLAGEGNEQFF.